This TCR beta chain emerged from a study of blood T cell repertoires in COVID-19. At the level of the study: Material from acute and convalescent COVID-19 was sourced from the United States, Italy and Spain. PBMCs, B-cell-depleted T cells, or T cells were the source of the cDNA or gDNA that made up the material.

Trimming cost V 0 bases and J 10 bases; bases outside gene matches: 11. From germline, CDR1 is LGHNA and CDR2 YNFKEQ. The CDR3 runs to 16 residues. Study processing details: From reference gene primer amplification, estimates of nucleated cell counts were derived. The repertoire was sequenced with immunoSEQ multiplex PCR; TCRdb's copy has only in-frame clones and lacks some. Clonal size and the V and J genes are those of that table, whereas D and trimming came from the DNA. This sample has hundreds of thousands of clones, with roughly 80% found just once. The V gene is TRBV4-2, the J gene TRBJ2-1, with 8 bases lining up with TRBD2. Sequencing input: peripheral blood. This clonotype originated in a woman over 75 with active or convalescent COVID-19. The DNA for the CDR3 is TGTGCCAGCAGCCAAGAACCGGGACTAGAGCTTGGGGAGCAGTTCTTC. Residues: CASSQEPGLELGEQFF.